One TCR beta chain is described in this entry. This clonotype was picked up a small number of times. Its cognate antigen has yet to be identified. Base-call qualities are not available, and no considerably larger clone is one nucleotide away. The data originate from a study of T-cell reconstitution after alpha-beta-depleted transplantation in children (dated by TCRdb to about 2016). Regarding the research as a whole: The study quantitatively tracked T-cell immune reconstitution after TCRalphabeta/CD19-depleted allogeneic hematopoietic cell transplantation in children using TCR repertoire profiling. The research as a whole found: The apparently early alphabetaT-cell count recovery about two months after transplant was reportedly dependent on only several hundred rapidly expanded clones derived from non-depleted graft cells. Hyperexpanded clone frequencies declined over subsequent months; after one year, T-cell counts and TCRbeta diversity were mostly attributed to newly produced T cells. In some patients, the high TCRbeta diversity seen at day 60 was put down to recipient T cells and intrathymic progenitors that had survived conditioning.

The CDR3 spans 13 residues, from the cysteine through the phenylalanine. CDR3 DNA only is kept here, 39 bases in frame from base 1. Looking up the germline V gene yields CDR1 SQVTM and CDR2 ANQGSEA. Clipping removes 6 bases from V and 6 bases from J, with 8 as the unmatched junction base count. Library prep was done by PCR. TCRdb lists the instrument as Illumina HiSeq 2500. TCR library preparation used molecular barcoding, with unique molecular identifiers applied to normalize quantification of the TCRbeta repertoire. The raw public data were reprocessed by TCRdb itself: fastp quality trimming at Q25, MiXCR clonotype calling, in-frame beta chains only. Rows with a matching CDR3 protein are joined into one entry that keeps the most common DNA and genes. Counted in this sample were fewer than 500,000 distinct CDR3 sequences; 43% of them appeared once. The ten most abundant clones make up around 29% of the sample.

The sample's treatment or condition label, in plain terms: allogeneic hematopoietic cell transplantation with graft depleted of TCRalphabeta T cells and CD19 B cells. The children who served as transplant recipients had been given grafts of TCRalphabeta/CD19-depleted allogeneic hematopoietic cells. The rearrangement combines TRBV29-1 with TRBJ2-1; 7 bases in between match TRBD1. The TCR comes from a girl aged 2 to 10 with aplastic anemia, due to receive a stem cell transplant. The specimen comprised PBMCs, sampled before TCRalphabeta/CD19-depleted stem cell transplant. This receptor carries the CDR3 CSVQTGKGNEQFF. The nucleotides read TGCAGCGTACAGACAGGGAAGGGCAATGAGCAGTTCTTC.